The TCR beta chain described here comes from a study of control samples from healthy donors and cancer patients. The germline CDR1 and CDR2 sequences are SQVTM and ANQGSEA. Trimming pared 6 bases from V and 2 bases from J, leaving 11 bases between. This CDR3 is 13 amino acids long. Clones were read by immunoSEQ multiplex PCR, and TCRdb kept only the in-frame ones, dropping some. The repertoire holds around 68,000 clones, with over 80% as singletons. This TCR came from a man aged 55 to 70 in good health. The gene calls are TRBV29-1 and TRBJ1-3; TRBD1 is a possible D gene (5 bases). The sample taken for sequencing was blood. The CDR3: CSVQGPPGNTIYF. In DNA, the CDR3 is TGCAGCGTCCAGGGTCCTCCTGGAAACACCATATATTTT.